This TCR beta chain was recovered during a study of blood T cell repertoires in COVID-19. About the study: Samples of COVID-19 (acute and convalescent) were obtained from the United States, Italy and Spain. Sources were T cells, B-cell-depleted T cells, or PBMCs; the material itself was cDNA or gDNA.

In germline, CDR1 is SGHNT, CDR2 YENEEA. The CDR3 runs 15 residues. J was trimmed by 0 bases and V by 6 bases; bases with no gene match: 5. Study processing details: The assay estimated nucleated cells by amplifying reference gene primers. Data came from immunoSEQ multiplex PCR; TCRdb stores just in-frame clones and leaves some out. The V and J calls and the clone size are those of that table, but D and trimming were determined from the DNA. Found here are some 280,000 clones, approximately 90% of them singletons; the top ten hold 3%. This sequence was found in a woman between 25 and 40 years old with active or convalescent COVID-19. The J gene is TRBJ1-3, the V gene TRBV11-3; 7 nucleotides agree with TRBD1. Input material: peripheral blood. DNA for the CDR3: TGTGCCAGCAGGGGGGACAGTCTCTCTGGAAACACCATATATTTT. Amino acids: CASRGDSLSGNTIYF.